A selection of T cell receptor beta chains follows, all from one sample in a study of cytomegalovirus exposure and HLA in healthy donors. Clones were read by immunoSEQ multiplex PCR, and TCRdb kept only the in-frame ones, dropping some. The data hold about 250,000 clones, with 80% observed a single time. Sequencing input: PBMCs. Receptor source: a girl aged 2 to 10 in good health and CMV-seronegative. Each CDR3 is given without its conserved first and last residue. D genes are given only for firm matches.

j_gene | v_gene | d_gene | CDR3aa
TRBJ1-2 | TRBV4-1 | TRBD1 | ASSPSRRTGQCPA
TRBJ2-2 | TRBV10-2 | TRBD2 | AGRAGTGELF
TRBJ1-5 | TRBV19 | TRBD1 | ASSKRPGTGGANQPQH
TRBJ1-1 | TRBV10-3 | . | AIRTDRAEAF
TRBJ1-5 | TRBV30 | . | AWSAQGQPQH
TRBJ1-4 | TRBV30 | . | AWNQDSSNEKLF
TRBJ2-5 | TRBV7-2 | TRBD2 | ASSLVGSGLYQETQY
TRBJ1-1 | TRBV14 | TRBD1 | ASSPRTGGGQAF
TRBJ2-7 | TRBV5-4 | TRBD1 | ASSLRWTGDEQY
TRBJ1-2 | TRBV18 | TRBD1 | ASLKTGTESSGYT
TRBJ1-1 | TRBV28 | . | ASSLSSGGGAEAF
TRBJ2-7 | TRBV5-1 | . | ASSWGGYGGEQY
TRBJ2-1 | TRBV19 | TRBD2 | ASRYSGANNEQF
TRBJ2-1 | TRBV5-1 | TRBD2 | ASSLEAGGRYNEQF
TRBJ2-4 | TRBV6-1 | . | ASSEGGGGKNIQY
TRBJ2-2 | TRBV7-9 | TRBD1 | ASSPGTELF
TRBJ1-4 | TRBV19 | . | ASSITQLNEKLF
TRBJ2-1 | TRBV2 | . | AGGLNLYNEQF
TRBJ2-3 | TRBV9 | TRBD2 | ASSVGGGGTDTQY
TRBJ1-1 | TRBV29-1 | . | SVEMIGDTEAF
TRBJ2-7 | TRBV5-5 | TRBD2 | ASQEAGAYEQY
TRBJ2-1 | TRBV6-1 | TRBD2 | ASSGLAGGGYNEQF
TRBJ2-1 | TRBV19 | . | ASSIPGLLPHEQF
TRBJ1-1 | TRBV15 | TRBD1 | ATANRGRLTEAF
TRBJ1-2 | TRBV6-5 | . | ASSYRTGNYGYT
TRBJ1-1 | TRBV27 | . | ASGLQKNTEAF
TRBJ2-7 | TRBV28 | . | ASTTGIYEQY
TRBJ2-7 | TRBV7-7 | . | ASSLGTDSYEQY
TRBJ2-3 | TRBV10-3 | TRBD2 | AISLAGDRPDTQY
TRBJ1-2 | TRBV27 | . | ASSLNEGENYGYT
TRBJ2-1 | TRBV7-2 | TRBD1 | ASSKRTGTYNEQF
TRBJ1-2 | TRBV27 | TRBD1 | ASSLRGQGSVNYGYT
TRBJ2-7 | TRBV5-6 | . | ASSLATGSGYEQY
TRBJ1-2 | TRBV5-6 | . | ASSLVGEEYYGYT
TRBJ1-2 | TRBV28 | . | ASSAGSRGYT
TRBJ2-7 | TRBV4-1 | TRBD1 | ASSLGTALSYEQY
TRBJ2-1 | TRBV14 | TRBD1 | ASSPIGQGHEQF
TRBJ1-5 | TRBV5-8 | . | ASSLVDTVNQPQH
TRBJ2-7 | TRBV9 | . | ASSVDWAGYEQY
TRBJ1-5 | TRBV6-1 | . | ASIKGDSNQPQH
TRBJ2-7 | TRBV28 | . | ASSFLANDYEQY
TRBJ2-7 | TRBV2 | . | ASKEGGGTYEQY
TRBJ2-1 | TRBV12-5 | TRBD2 | ASSGLAANEQF
TRBJ2-5 | TRBV10-3 | TRBD2 | AISDGRGRRGETQY
TRBJ2-3 | TRBV14 | . | ASSLLGGGTDTQY
TRBJ1-1 | TRBV5-1 | . | ASSLPMNTEAF
TRBJ2-7 | TRBV10-3 | TRBD2 | ATQLAGGPSGEQY
TRBJ2-7 | TRBV6-6 | . | ASSTTGTHSYEQY
TRBJ2-4 | TRBV30 | TRBD2 | AWSRTSGGTKNIQY
TRBJ1-5 | TRBV27 | TRBD1 | ASSRDRGRDQPQH
TRBJ1-6 | TRBV28 | . | ASSLSPSYSPLH
TRBJ2-1 | TRBV30 | TRBD2 | AYLSGWAPYNEQF
TRBJ2-3 | TRBV5-4 | TRBD2 | ASSSGGGVTDTQY
TRBJ2-1 | TRBV9 | TRBD2 | ASSVVPGGVNEQF
TRBJ1-2 | TRBV30 | TRBD1 | AWSPPGGANYGYT
TRBJ1-3 | TRBV27 | TRBD1 | ASSRQGPGNTIY
TRBJ1-2 | TRBV20-1 | . | SAANYGYT
TRBJ1-1 | TRBV5-8 | TRBD1 | ASSPRTGSMNTEAF
TRBJ1-1 | TRBV7-8 | . | ASSSGGQGWTEAF
TRBJ1-2 | TRBV29-1 | TRBD1 | SAKRTGLLFGYT